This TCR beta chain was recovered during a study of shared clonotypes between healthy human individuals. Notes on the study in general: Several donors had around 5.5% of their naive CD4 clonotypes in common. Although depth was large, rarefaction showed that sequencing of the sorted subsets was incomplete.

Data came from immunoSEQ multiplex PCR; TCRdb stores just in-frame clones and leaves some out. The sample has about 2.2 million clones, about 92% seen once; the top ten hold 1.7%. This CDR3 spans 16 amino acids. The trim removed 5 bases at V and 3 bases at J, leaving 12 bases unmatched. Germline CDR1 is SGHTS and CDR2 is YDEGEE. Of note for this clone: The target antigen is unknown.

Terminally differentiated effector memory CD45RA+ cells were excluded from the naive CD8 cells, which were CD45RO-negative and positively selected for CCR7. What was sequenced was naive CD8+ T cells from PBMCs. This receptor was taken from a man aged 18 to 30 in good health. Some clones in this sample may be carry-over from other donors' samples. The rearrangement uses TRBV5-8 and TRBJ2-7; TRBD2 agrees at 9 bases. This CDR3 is CASSLRWREGFYEQYF. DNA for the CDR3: TGTGCCAGCAGTCTCCGATGGCGGGAGGGTTTCTACGAGCAGTACTTC. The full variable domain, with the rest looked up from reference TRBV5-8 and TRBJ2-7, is EAGVTQSPTHLIKTRGQQATLRCSPISGHTSVYWYQQALGLGLQFLLWYDEGEERNRGNFPPRFSGRQFPNYSSELNVNALELEDSALYLCASSLRWREGFYEQYFGPGTRLTVT.